The 8 T cell receptor beta chains below were found in one sample sequenced in a study of cytomegalovirus exposure and HLA in healthy donors. With 60 Vbeta and 13 Jbeta primers, the PCR was carried out. TCRdb keeps only in-frame clones here, not all; method: immunoSEQ multiplex PCR. The sample records over 80,000 clones, more than 55% being singletons. The sequenced sample was PBMCs. The source is a boy younger than 18 in good health and CMV-seropositive.

This chain connects TRBV28 to TRBJ1-2; a weak D match, TRBD1 (5 bases). Germline CDR1 and CDR2: MDHEN and SYDVKM. The CDR3 loop spans 16 amino acids. Trimming took off 11 bases at V and 1 base at J, with 23 bases between the two ends. CDR3 sequence (DNA): TGTGCCGGGGGAAGAGGGAACGGAGGGATTAACTATGGCTACACCTTC. Residues: CAGGRGNGGINYGYTF.

In its sample, this clone was seen a few times. The J gene is TRBJ1-2, the V gene TRBV5-1; 10 bases agree with TRBD1. V lost 3 bases, J lost 2 bases, and 7 bases stayed unmatched. CDR3 size: 16 residues. The germline CDR1 and CDR2 sequences are SGHRS and YFSETQ. CDR3 nucleotides: TGCGCCAGCAGCTCGACAGGGGGCATATTGAACTATGGCTACACCTTC. This gives the protein CASSSTGGILNYGYTF.

J is TRBJ1-1 and V is TRBV4-1, with D perhaps TRBD1 (5 bases). There are 17 residues in the CDR3. V was shortened by 1 base and J by 0 bases, with 15 bases between the two germline ends. The germline V gene encodes CDR1 MGHRA and CDR2 YSYEKL. The CDR3 DNA reads TGCGCCAGCAGCCAAGGTCGTCAGGGCAGGATGAACACTGAAGCTTTCTTT. This encodes CASSQGRQGRMNTEAFF.

This chain uses TRBV7-8 with TRBJ2-3; 9 bases agree with TRBD1. V was pared by 5 bases and J by 6 bases, with 12 bases of the junction left unmatched. The CDR3 loop spans 16 amino acids. Germline CDR1 and CDR2: SGHVS and FQNEAQ. The CDR3 is CASSPEGQGLGDTQYF. The DNA for the CDR3 is TGTGCCAGCAGCCCAGAGGGACAGGGTTTGGGCGATACGCAGTATTTT.

In its sample, this clone was seen a few times. This rearrangement joins TRBV10-3 to TRBJ1-1, with TRBD1 matching over 11 bases. There are 18 residues in the CDR3. After removal of 6 bases from V and 1 base from J, the junction contained 13 bases not matched to a gene. Germline-derived CDR1 and CDR2 are ENHRY and SYGVKD. The CDR3 region has the DNA TGTGCCATCAGCAGAGGCGGACAGGGGGCTTCAAAGAACACTGAAGCTTTCTTT. Protein: CAISRGGQGASKNTEAFF.

The V gene is TRBV9, the J gene TRBJ2-1; D possibly corresponds to TRBD2 (6 bases). V lost 3 bases and J lost 8, with 18 bases in between. The germline CDR1 and CDR2 sequences are SGDLS and YYNGEE. The CDR3 has 15 residues. The CDR3 DNA sequence: TGTGCCAGCAGCGCCCTGGGCGGGACCGCCTATGAGCAGTTCTTC. Protein product: CASSALGGTAYEQFF.

The CDR3 sequence is CASSLPSGSTTNEKLFF. The DNA for the CDR3 is TGTGCCAGCAGCTTACCCTCCGGGTCTACAACTAATGAAAAACTGTTTTTT. The gene calls are TRBV12-1 and TRBJ1-4. TRBV12-1 constitutes a pseudogene. The CDR3 covers 17 residues.

The CDR3 loop is CASSLAGVTGNTIYF. As DNA, the CDR3 is TGTGCCAGCAGCTTGGCGGGTGTCACTGGAAACACCATATATTTT. The chain has TRBV5-4 and TRBJ1-3; D ambiguous. This CDR3 has 15 amino acids. V lost 0 bases, J lost 2 bases, and 9 bases lay in between. Per germline, CDR1 SGHNT and CDR2 YYREEE (reference sequence). Full variable domain (remainder filled in from reference TRBV5-4 and TRBJ1-3): ETGVTQSPTHLIKTRGQQVTLRCSSQSGHNTVSWYQQALGQGPQFIFQYYREEENGRGNFPPRFSGLQFPNYSSELNVNALELDDSALYLCASSLAGVTGNTIYFGEGSWLTVV.